The subject of this entry is one T cell receptor (beta chain). This entry belongs to a study of CD8 T cells in Susac syndrome. Roughly 0.45 to 1 ug RNA was reverse transcribed with random hexamers. Across 54 Vbeta and 13 Jbeta, TCR beta CDR3 was amplified with immunoSEQ multiplex PCR. TCRdb reanalysed the immunoSEQ multiplex PCR reads using MiXCR and keeps one entry per CDR3 protein. The table includes 200,000 or so distinct CDR3 sequences, more than 85% detected once. This CDR3 comprises 14 residues. Germline V gives CDR1 MNHEY, CDR2 SVGAGI. Trimming pared 10 bases from V and 3 bases from J, leaving 15 bases between. TCR beta sequences were obtained from blood CD8+ and CD4+ T cells. The study used treatment-naive patients who had stable or active relapsing-remitting disease as multiple sclerosis controls.

The J gene is TRBJ2-2, the V gene TRBV6-5, with a possible D match to TRBD1 (5 bases). The source is a human donor with multiple sclerosis. The sequenced material came from CD8+ T cells from PBMCs. CDR3 amino acids: CATNYRSYTGELFF. The DNA for the CDR3 is TGTGCCACCAATTACAGGAGCTACACCGGGGAGCTGTTTTTT.